The rows below give T cell receptor beta chains drawn from one sample of a study of shared clonotypes between healthy human individuals. Some clones are missing from TCRdb's copy, which holds only in-frame ones; the method was immunoSEQ multiplex PCR. The sample has 2.3 million or so clones, 85% to 95% seen once. The sample consisted of naive CD4+ T cells from PBMCs. All receptors derive from a man between 18 and 29 years old in good health. Some clones in this sample may be carry-over from other donors' samples. CDR3s include the opening cysteine and the closing phenylalanine or tryptophan. The order of the fields is J gene, clone size, V gene, CDR3 length, D gene, CDR3 DNA, CDR3 protein. The D gene is left open where the match is weak. Not every row has a clone size; where given, it reads once, few, many or a size class.

j_call: TRBJ2-1
clone_size: -
v_call: TRBV4-3
cdr3_length: 18
d_call: TRBD2
cdr3_nt: TGCGCCAGCAGCCTTAGGACAGGGAGACTAGCGGGGCTAGGGGAGCAGTTCTTC
cdr3_aa: CASSLRTGRLAGLGEQFF

j_call: TRBJ2-7
clone_size: -
v_call: TRBV7-2
cdr3_length: 13
d_call: -
cdr3_nt: TGTGCCAGCACCCGGGACGGCCCCTACGAGCAGTACTTC
cdr3_aa: CASTRDGPYEQYF

j_call: TRBJ1-3
clone_size: -
v_call: TRBV7-2
cdr3_length: 11
d_call: -
cdr3_nt: TGTGCCAGCAGCTTCAGCGCCACCATATATTTT
cdr3_aa: CASSFSATIYF

j_call: TRBJ2-1
clone_size: -
v_call: TRBV5-4
cdr3_length: 14
d_call: TRBD2
cdr3_nt: TGTGCCAGCAGGATAGCGGGAGGGAGGCATGAGCAGTTCTTC
cdr3_aa: CASRIAGGRHEQFF

j_call: TRBJ1-2
clone_size: -
v_call: TRBV7-8
cdr3_length: 16
d_call: TRBD1
cdr3_nt: TGTGCCAGCAGCATACGGGACAGACCTAGCCACTATGGCTACACCTTC
cdr3_aa: CASSIRDRPSHYGYTF

j_call: TRBJ2-3
clone_size: -
v_call: TRBV5-1
cdr3_length: 16
d_call: TRBD1
cdr3_nt: TGCGCCAGCAGCTTGCCCGGGACAGGGGCAGTAGATACGCAGTATTTT
cdr3_aa: CASSLPGTGAVDTQYF

j_call: TRBJ1-5
clone_size: -
v_call: TRBV11-2
cdr3_length: 14
d_call: -
cdr3_nt: TGTGCCAGCAGCTGGGGGGGGGTCAATCAGCCCCAGCATTTT
cdr3_aa: CASSWGGVNQPQHF

j_call: TRBJ1-1
clone_size: -
v_call: TRBV6-5
cdr3_length: 15
d_call: -
cdr3_nt: TGTGCCAGCAGTTATTCCGGGGCCCTAAGCACTGAAGCTTTCTTT
cdr3_aa: CASSYSGALSTEAFF

j_call: TRBJ1-1
clone_size: -
v_call: TRBV7-3
cdr3_length: 15
d_call: -
cdr3_nt: TGTGCCAGCAGCTTCTCAGCGACAGGAAGCACTGAAGCTTTCTTT
cdr3_aa: CASSFSATGSTEAFF

j_call: TRBJ1-5
clone_size: -
v_call: TRBV29-1
cdr3_length: 13
d_call: -
cdr3_nt: TGCAGCGTTGAAGGGCAAGTGGGTCAGCCCCAGCATTTT
cdr3_aa: CSVEGQVGQPQHF

j_call: TRBJ2-1
clone_size: -
v_call: TRBV5-8
cdr3_length: 18
d_call: TRBD2
cdr3_nt: TGTGCCAGCAGCTTGGTTAGCGGGAGTGCCCTTGGTTTCCGTGGGCAGTTCTTC
cdr3_aa: CASSLVSGSALGFRGQFF

j_call: TRBJ1-2
clone_size: -
v_call: TRBV29-1
cdr3_length: 11
d_call: -
cdr3_nt: TGCAGCGTAACTTCCCAAGGGGGCTACACCTTC
cdr3_aa: CSVTSQGGYTF

j_call: TRBJ2-1
clone_size: -
v_call: TRBV5-1
cdr3_length: 14
d_call: -
cdr3_nt: TGCGCCAGCAGCTTTACCGGAGCTACCAATGAGCAGTTCTTC
cdr3_aa: CASSFTGATNEQFF

j_call: TRBJ2-1
clone_size: -
v_call: TRBV28
cdr3_length: 14
d_call: TRBD2
cdr3_nt: TGTGCCAGCAGACTAGCGGGAGCCTACAATGAGCAGTTCTTC
cdr3_aa: CASRLAGAYNEQFF

j_call: TRBJ2-7
clone_size: -
v_call: TRBV9
cdr3_length: 14
d_call: TRBD1
cdr3_nt: TGTGCCAGCAGCGTAGGAACAGGGGCTTACGAGCAGTACTTC
cdr3_aa: CASSVGTGAYEQYF

j_call: TRBJ2-5
clone_size: -
v_call: TRBV28
cdr3_length: 14
d_call: -
cdr3_nt: TGTGCCAGCAGTGTCCCCGGGAGCCCAGAGACCCAGTACTTC
cdr3_aa: CASSVPGSPETQYF

j_call: TRBJ1-2
clone_size: -
v_call: TRBV28
cdr3_length: 15
d_call: -
cdr3_nt: TGTGCCAGCAGTTTCGAAGGGGGGAAAAACTATGGCTACACCTTC
cdr3_aa: CASSFEGGKNYGYTF

j_call: TRBJ2-5
clone_size: -
v_call: TRBV28
cdr3_length: 14
d_call: TRBD1
cdr3_nt: TGTGCCAGCAGCGGTATGGACAGGGAAGAGACCCAGTACTTC
cdr3_aa: CASSGMDREETQYF

j_call: TRBJ1-5
clone_size: -
v_call: TRBV7-2
cdr3_length: 14
d_call: TRBD1
cdr3_nt: TGTGCCAGCAGCTTCACAGGGGTCCATCAGCCCCAGCATTTT
cdr3_aa: CASSFTGVHQPQHF

j_call: TRBJ1-5
clone_size: -
v_call: TRBV2
cdr3_length: 17
d_call: TRBD1
cdr3_nt: TGTGCCAGCAGTGCTTTCACCGGGACAGGGTATGGTCAGCCCCAGCATTTT
cdr3_aa: CASSAFTGTGYGQPQHF

j_call: TRBJ1-2
clone_size: once
v_call: TRBV6-1
cdr3_length: 14
d_call: -
cdr3_nt: TGTGCCAGCAGTGTTGGTAGGACAGAGTATGGCTACACCTTC
cdr3_aa: CASSVGRTEYGYTF

j_call: TRBJ2-5
clone_size: -
v_call: TRBV5-4
cdr3_length: 14
d_call: -
cdr3_nt: TGTGCCAGCAGCTTTGCTAGCGTGGGGGAGACCCAGTACTTC
cdr3_aa: CASSFASVGETQYF

j_call: TRBJ1-1
clone_size: once
v_call: TRBV6-5
cdr3_length: 14
d_call: -
cdr3_nt: TGTGCCAGCATCATCCACAGGGAGGGGACTGAAGCTTTCTTT
cdr3_aa: CASIIHREGTEAFF

j_call: TRBJ2-1
clone_size: -
v_call: TRBV9
cdr3_length: 15
d_call: TRBD2
cdr3_nt: TGTGCCAGCAGCCTCGGGAGGGCCGCTTACAATGAGCAGTTCTTC
cdr3_aa: CASSLGRAAYNEQFF

j_call: TRBJ1-1
clone_size: -
v_call: TRBV27
cdr3_length: 14
d_call: TRBD1
cdr3_nt: TGTGCCAGCACCCGAACAGGGGAGGGGACTGAAGCTTTCTTT
cdr3_aa: CASTRTGEGTEAFF

j_call: TRBJ2-3
clone_size: -
v_call: TRBV5-1
cdr3_length: 15
d_call: -
cdr3_nt: TGCGCCAGCAGCCCCACTGTCCCTAACACAGATACGCAGTATTTT
cdr3_aa: CASSPTVPNTDTQYF

j_call: TRBJ2-2
clone_size: -
v_call: TRBV7-9
cdr3_length: 17
d_call: TRBD1
cdr3_nt: TGTGCCAGCAGCTCAACCGCCGGGACAGGGATCACCGGGGAGCTGTTTTTT
cdr3_aa: CASSSTAGTGITGELFF

j_call: TRBJ2-4
clone_size: -
v_call: TRBV28
cdr3_length: 15
d_call: TRBD2
cdr3_nt: TGTGCCAGCAGCTCCCATAGCGGGACCAAAAACATTCAGTACTTC
cdr3_aa: CASSSHSGTKNIQYF

j_call: TRBJ2-1
clone_size: -
v_call: TRBV28
cdr3_length: 15
d_call: -
cdr3_nt: TGTGCCAGCAGTTTAAAGTCAGGGAGAGTGAGTGAGCAGTTCTTC
cdr3_aa: CASSLKSGRVSEQFF

j_call: TRBJ2-1
clone_size: -
v_call: TRBV18
cdr3_length: 14
d_call: -
cdr3_nt: TGTGCCAGCTCACCTCAGAATTCCTACAATGAGCAGTTCTTC
cdr3_aa: CASSPQNSYNEQFF

j_call: TRBJ2-5
clone_size: -
v_call: TRBV10-3
cdr3_length: 11
d_call: -
cdr3_nt: TGTGCCACCCGGGTCCAAGAGACCCAGTACTTC
cdr3_aa: CATRVQETQYF

j_call: TRBJ2-7
clone_size: -
v_call: TRBV7-6
cdr3_length: 16
d_call: TRBD1
cdr3_nt: TGTGCCAGCAGCAGAATGGGACCGGGACAGGGGTACGAGCAGTACTTC
cdr3_aa: CASSRMGPGQGYEQYF

j_call: TRBJ2-3
clone_size: -
v_call: TRBV10-3
cdr3_length: 11
d_call: TRBD2
cdr3_nt: TGTGCCAGCCGGGGGGTAGATACGCAGTATTTT
cdr3_aa: CASRGVDTQYF

j_call: TRBJ2-3
clone_size: -
v_call: TRBV19
cdr3_length: 11
d_call: -
cdr3_nt: TGTGCCAGTAGTTATACGGATACGCAGTATTTT
cdr3_aa: CASSYTDTQYF

j_call: TRBJ1-1
clone_size: few
v_call: TRBV5-4
cdr3_length: 14
d_call: -
cdr3_nt: TGTGCCAGCAGCTTGGTCGCAGGGAACACTGAAGCTTTCTTT
cdr3_aa: CASSLVAGNTEAFF

j_call: TRBJ2-3
clone_size: -
v_call: TRBV15
cdr3_length: 14
d_call: TRBD1
cdr3_nt: TGTGCCACCAGCAGACAGGGGGCCGAGGATACGCAGTATTTT
cdr3_aa: CATSRQGAEDTQYF

j_call: TRBJ2-7
clone_size: -
v_call: TRBV7-9
cdr3_length: 15
d_call: TRBD1
cdr3_nt: TGTGCCAGCAGCTTAGTAGGGACAGAGTCCTACGAGCAGTACTTC
cdr3_aa: CASSLVGTESYEQYF

j_call: TRBJ2-3
clone_size: -
v_call: TRBV7-8
cdr3_length: 16
d_call: -
cdr3_nt: TGTGCCAGCAGCTTAGTTTTGAGTGGAGGGTCGAACCGCCGGTATTTT
cdr3_aa: CASSLVLSGGSNRRYF

j_call: TRBJ2-2
clone_size: -
v_call: TRBV7-9
cdr3_length: 12
d_call: -
cdr3_nt: TGTGCCAGCAGCCCGGACACCGGGGAGCTGTTTTTT
cdr3_aa: CASSPDTGELFF

j_call: TRBJ2-1
clone_size: -
v_call: TRBV7-6
cdr3_length: 17
d_call: -
cdr3_nt: TGTGCCAGCAGCTGGGGGCGGGGCGGGAGAGGTTGGAATGAGCAGTTCTTC
cdr3_aa: CASSWGRGGRGWNEQFF

j_call: TRBJ2-2
clone_size: -
v_call: TRBV5-6
cdr3_length: 15
d_call: -
cdr3_nt: TGTGCCAGCAGCTTCGATCTTATGAACACCGGGGAGCTGTTTTTT
cdr3_aa: CASSFDLMNTGELFF

j_call: TRBJ2-3
clone_size: -
v_call: TRBV5-6
cdr3_length: 15
d_call: -
cdr3_nt: TGTGCCAGCAGCTCGCCCGTCAGGTCCCAAGATACGCAGTATTTT
cdr3_aa: CASSSPVRSQDTQYF